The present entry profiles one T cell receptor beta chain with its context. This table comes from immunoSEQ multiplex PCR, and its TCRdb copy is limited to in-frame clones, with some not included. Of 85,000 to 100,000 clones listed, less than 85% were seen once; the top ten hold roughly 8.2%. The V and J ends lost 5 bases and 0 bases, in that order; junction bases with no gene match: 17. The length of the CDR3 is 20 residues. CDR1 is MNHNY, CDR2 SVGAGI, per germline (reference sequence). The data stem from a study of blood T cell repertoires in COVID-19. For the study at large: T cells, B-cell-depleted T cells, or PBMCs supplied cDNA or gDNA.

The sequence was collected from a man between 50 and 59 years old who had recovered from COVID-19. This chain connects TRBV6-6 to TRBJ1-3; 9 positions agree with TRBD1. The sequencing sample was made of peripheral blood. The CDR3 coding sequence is TGTGCCAGCAGTCACCTTACGACCGGGACAGGGCCCCTCTCTGGAAACACCATATATTTT. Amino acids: CASSHLTTGTGPLSGNTIYF.